Shown below are 30 T cell receptor beta chains from a single sample sequenced in a study of early T cells in non-severe SARS-CoV-2 infection. TCRdb reprocessed the 5' RACE reads with MiXCR, giving one entry per CDR3 protein. This table holds about 80,000 distinct CDR3 sequences, about 12% found once. What was sequenced was whole blood. Receptors originate from an adult who was a healthcare worker with PCR-confirmed SARS-CoV-2 infection or an uninfected control (not recorded which).

This clonotype was detected only once. The chain couples TRBV4-2 to TRBJ2-3; 7 bases are a match to TRBD2. V lost 4 bases and J lost 1; bases outside the gene matches: 8. The CDR3 covers 16 residues. Germline V gene lookup returns CDR1 LGHNA and CDR2 YNFKEQ. Written as DNA, the CDR3 is TGTGCCAGCAGCCCTGCCGGGACTAAGGGCACAGATACGCAGTATTTT. Amino acids: CASSPAGTKGTDTQYF.

This clonotype has at least ten counts. V is TRBV18 and J is TRBJ2-1; tentatively, D is TRBD2 (5 bases). Trimming removed 3 bases from V and 5 bases from J, with 14 bases in between. This CDR3 has 15 amino acids. CDR1 and CDR2 from the germline V gene are KGHSH and LQKENI. The CDR3 sequence is CASSPSQRHHNEQFF. CDR3 coding DNA: TGTGCCAGCTCACCCTCCCAGCGGCACCACAATGAGCAGTTCTTC.

This clonotype was seen ten or more times. The chain is built from TRBV30 and TRBJ2-7; no clear D gene. The germline V gene encodes CDR1 GTSNPN and CDR2 SVGIG (reference sequence). The CDR3 contains 12 residues. V lost 0 bases to trimming and J lost 4 bases, with 7 bases between them. CDR3 protein: CAWSVGRYEQYF. In DNA form, the CDR3 reads TGTGCCTGGAGTGTCGGCAGATACGAGCAGTACTTC.

The chain links TRBV5-1 to TRBJ1-4, with D maybe TRBD1 (6 bases). Germline values: CDR1 SGHRS, CDR2 YFSETQ. CDR3 length equals 17 residues. V dropped 2 bases and J dropped 6 bases, with 20 bases sitting between them. The CDR3 spells CASSLGTGSGPYEKLFF. The CDR3 DNA follows: TGCGCCAGCAGCTTAGGTACAGGGAGTGGTCCCTATGAAAAACTGTTTTTT. Based on the CDR3 plus reference TRBV5-1 and TRBJ1-4, the full variable domain is KAGVTQTPRYLIKTRGQQVTLSCSPISGHRSVSWYQQTPGQGLQFLFEYFSETQRNKGNFPGRFSGRQFSNSRSEMNVSTLELGDSALYLCASSLGTGSGPYEKLFFGSGTQLSVL.

As regards this clonotype: This could be a read error, since a much larger clone is one nucleotide away. The rearrangement uses TRBV29-1 and TRBJ1-1, with D uncertain. Trimming shortened V by 3 bases and J by 5 bases, and 7 bases separated the two germline ends. The germline V gene encodes CDR1 SQVTM and CDR2 ANQGSEA. The CDR3 consists of 11 residues. CDR3 in DNA: TGCAGCGTTGAGAGGGCGACTGAAGCTTTCTTT. It encodes CSVERATEAFF. Looking up the rest from reference TRBV29-1 and TRBJ1-1 gives the full variable domain: SAVISQKPSRDICQRGTSLTIQCQVDSQVTMMFWYRQQPGQSLTLIATANQGSEATYESGFVIDKFPISRPNLTFSTLTVSNMSPEDSSIYLCSVERATEAFFGQGTRLTVV.

This clonotype occurred a few times. The chain uses TRBV4-1 and TRBJ2-4; possibly TRBD1 or TRBD2 for D (5 bases each). The V and J ends lost 5 bases and 3 bases respectively, with 14 bases between them. The CDR3 totals 15 residues. CDR1 is MGHRA and CDR2 is YSYEKL in the germline V gene. The chain's CDR3 is CASSTSTEGKNIQYF. The CDR3 bases are TGCGCCAGCAGCACCTCGACAGAGGGCAAAAACATTCAGTACTTC.

The chain couples TRBV6-1 to TRBJ1-5; 7 nucleotides agree with TRBD1. Losses at the gene ends were 4 bases for V and 1 base for J; bases not matched to a gene: 13. CDR1 and CDR2 from the germline V gene are MNHNS and SASEGT. The CDR3 loop spans 18 amino acids. The CDR3 nucleotides are TGTGCCAGCAGTGGAGGTTCAGGGGGGACTGCGAGCAATCAGCCCCAGCATTTT. As protein: CASSGGSGGTASNQPQHF.

As concerns this clonotype: This may be a read error, as it is one base from a much larger clone. The chain recombines TRBV19 with TRBJ2-6; no firm D call. The ends were cut back, 7 bases at V and 4 bases at J, with 8 bases in the middle. The CDR3 runs to 13 residues. The germline V gene encodes CDR1 LNHDA and CDR2 SQIVND (reference sequence). The DNA for the CDR3 is TGTGCCAGTATCGCCGCCGGGGCCAACGTCCTGACTTTC. Protein: CASIAAGANVLTF.

This chain links TRBV7-8 with TRBJ2-1; 9 nucleotides align to TRBD2. The CDR3 runs 16 residues. Germline CDR1 SGHVS, CDR2 FQNEAQ. Losses at the gene ends were 7 bases for V and 3 bases for J; bases not matched to a gene: 10. The CDR3 here is CASNLAGEIFYNEQFF. The CDR3 nucleotides read TGTGCCAGCAATTTAGCGGGAGAGATCTTCTACAATGAGCAGTTCTTC. Combining the CDR3 with reference TRBV7-8 and TRBJ2-1 gives the whole variable domain GAGVSQSPRYKVAKRGQDVALRCDPISGHVSLFWYQQALGQGPEFLTYFQNEAQLDKSGLPSDRFFAERPEGSVSTLKIQRTQQEDSAVYLCASNLAGEIFYNEQFFGPGTRLTVL.

A few counts support this clonotype. This rearrangement joins TRBV29-1 to TRBJ2-1; D is possibly TRBD1 (6 bases). The germline V gene has CDR1 SQVTM and CDR2 ANQGSEA. The CDR3 runs 11 residues. V lost 7 bases and J 10 bases, leaving 14 bases between the germline ends. CDR3 bases: TGCAGCGCGGGACACGTGGCCGAGCAGTTCTTC. As protein: CSAGHVAEQFF.

This clonotype was observed many times. The gene calls are TRBV28 and TRBJ2-2; 8 bases map to TRBD2. The CDR3 length is 13 residues. Trimming removed 8 bases from V and 5 bases from J; junction bases left unmatched: 4. The germline V gene has CDR1 MDHEN and CDR2 SYDVKM. The CDR3 DNA reads TGTGCCAGCTTTCTAGCGGGTACCGGGGAGCTGTTTTTT. This translates into CASFLAGTGELFF.

The chain links TRBV11-2 to TRBJ1-2, with a tentative D call TRBD1 (6 bases). The CDR3 loop spans 12 amino acids. Germline assignment: CDR1 SGHAT and CDR2 FQNNGV. Trimming removed 10 bases from V and 4 bases from J, with 13 bases in between. The CDR3 loop is CATEGEGYGYTF. The CDR3 DNA is TGTGCCACCGAGGGGGAAGGCTATGGCTACACCTTC. The full variable domain, with the rest looked up from reference TRBV11-2 and TRBJ1-2, is EAGVAQSPRYKIIEKRQSVAFWCNPISGHATLYWYQQILGQGPKLLIQFQNNGVVDDSQLPKDRFSAERLKGVDSTLKIQPAKLEDSAVYLCATEGEGYGYTFGSGTRLTVV.

This chain connects TRBV3-1 to TRBJ2-2, with 8 nucleotides matching TRBD2. With 4 bases clipped from V and 5 bases from J, the junction kept 9 bases outside the gene matches. Germline CDR1 and CDR2: LGHDT and YNNKEL (reference sequence). The CDR3 consists of 16 residues. CDR3 nucleotide sequence: TGTGCCAGCAGCCCTACCAGCGGGAGAAAGACCGGGGAGCTGTTTTTT. Translated, it gives CASSPTSGRKTGELFF.

This clonotype has a handful of counts. The V and J genes are TRBV2 and TRBJ2-1, with 10 bases that match TRBD2. The CDR3 has 16 amino acids. V lost 2 bases and J lost 5; bases outside the gene matches: 6. CDR1 is SNHLY, CDR2 FYNNEI, per germline. The CDR3 DNA is TGTGCCAGCAGTGAACCCACTAGCGGGATACACAATGAGCAGTTCTTC. It specifies CASSEPTSGIHNEQFF.

CDR3 loop: CSARLAPYEQYF. The CDR3, as DNA: TGCAGTGCTAGACTGGCTCCCTACGAGCAGTACTTC. J is TRBJ2-7 and V is TRBV20-1; D gene unclear. The CDR3 totals 12 residues. Trimming took off 2 bases at V and 2 bases at J, with 7 bases between the two ends. Germline CDR1 reads DFQATT; CDR2 reads SNEGSKA (reference sequence).

The J gene is TRBJ2-7, the V gene TRBV28; possibly TRBD2 for D (5 bases). The V and J ends lost 6 bases and 0 bases respectively, with 12 bases between them. The CDR3 extends over 14 amino acids. Germline CDR1 reads MDHEN; CDR2 reads SYDVKM. CDR3 in DNA: TGTGCCAGCAGCACCCCGGGGAGCTCCTACGAGCAGTACTTC. Amino acids: CASSTPGSSYEQYF.

This clonotype has ten or more counts. The chain links TRBV5-4 to TRBJ2-1; the match to TRBD1 covers 9 bases. The CDR3 consists of 17 residues. The V gene end was trimmed by 5 bases and the J gene end by 6 bases; junction bases not matched to a gene: 15. Per germline, CDR1 SGHNT and CDR2 YYREEE (reference sequence). The CDR3 nucleotides read TGTGCCAGCAGTCATCCCACACCGGGACAGGGACTCAATGAGCAGTTCTTC. Translation: CASSHPTPGQGLNEQFF.

The chain recombines TRBV5-4 with TRBJ2-6, with TRBD1 matching over 9 bases. This CDR3 contains 17 residues. In germline, CDR1 is SGHNT, CDR2 YYREEE (reference sequence). Trimming at V came to 6 bases and at J to 1 base, leaving 8 bases not matched to a gene. CDR3 DNA: TGTGCCAGCACCCCCGCCGGGACAGGGTCTGGGGCCAACGTCCTGACTTTC. As protein: CASTPAGTGSGANVLTF.

V gene TRBV9 combines with J gene TRBJ1-6, with D maybe TRBD1 (5 bases). The germline CDR1 and CDR2 sequences are SGDLS and YYNGEE. Trimming stripped 3 bases from V and 2 bases from J, with 12 bases between. The CDR3 contains 16 residues. The CDR3: CASSALTGPYNSPLHF. The CDR3 nucleotides are TGTGCCAGCAGCGCTCTCACAGGACCCTATAATTCACCCCTCCACTTT. The full variable domain, with the rest looked up from reference TRBV9 and TRBJ1-6, is DSGVTQTPKHLITATGQRVTLRCSPRSGDLSVYWYQQSLDQGLQFLIQYYNGEERAKGNILERFSAQQFPDLHSELNLSSLELGDSALYFCASSALTGPYNSPLHFGNGTRLTVT.

This clonotype was observed a few times. The CDR3 is CASMIVGEGDEQYF. The CDR3 DNA is TGTGCCAGCATGATCGTAGGAGAGGGTGACGAGCAGTACTTC. The J gene is TRBJ2-7, the V gene TRBV28; possible D gene TRBD2, 5 bases. V lost 7 bases and J lost 5, with 18 bases in between. Germline V lookup: CDR1 MDHEN, CDR2 SYDVKM. This CDR3 comprises 14 residues.

This clonotype was seen more than once but under ten times. J is TRBJ1-1 and V is TRBV11-2, with 7 bases fitting TRBD1. Germline V gene sequence: CDR1 SGHAT, CDR2 FQNNGV. CDR3 length equals 14 residues. The chain's CDR3 is CASRYRTGNTEAFF. The CDR3 region has the DNA TGTGCTTCGCGATACCGGACAGGGAACACTGAAGCTTTCTTT.

This clonotype was seen repeatedly, ten times or more. Sequence at one end of the junction differs from germline and may be a read error. The gene calls are TRBV7-2 and TRBJ1-1; 8 bases line up with TRBD1. Per germline, CDR1 SGHTA and CDR2 FQGNSA. This CDR3 contains 16 residues. The CDR3 loop is CASSSSPPGQANWFSF. The CDR3 bases are TGTGCCAGCAGTTCCTCCCCACCGGGACAGGCAAATTGGTTTTCGTTT.

V and J are TRBV5-4 and TRBJ2-6; D gene ambiguous. Germline V gene lookup returns CDR1 SGHNT and CDR2 YYREEE (reference sequence). Trimming took 10 bases from V and 0 from J, leaving 5 bases between them. The length of the CDR3 is 12 residues. The CDR3: CAGYSGANVLTF. For the CDR3, the DNA is TGTGCCGGTTACTCTGGGGCCAACGTCCTGACTTTC.

The chain employs TRBV10-3 and TRBJ2-1, with 16 bases fitting TRBD2. In germline, CDR1 is ENHRY, CDR2 SYGVKD. The length of the CDR3 is 16 residues. The junction had 7 bases not matched to a gene; V was cut back by 6 bases and J by 8 bases. The DNA for the CDR3 is TGTGCCATCAGCCGGATCGGGACTAGCGGGAGGGATGAGCAGTTCTTC. Amino acids: CAISRIGTSGRDEQFF.

The V call is TRBV7-9, the J call TRBJ2-7, with TRBD2 as a possible D gene (5 bases). V dropped 4 bases and J dropped 1 base, with 11 bases sitting between them. The CDR3 has 14 amino acids. CDR1 SEHNR and CDR2 FQNEAQ come from the germline V gene (reference sequence). CDR3 region: CASSSRTPSYEQYF. In DNA form, the CDR3 reads TGTGCCAGCAGCTCGAGGACTCCTTCCTACGAGCAGTACTTC. Variable domain in full (rest from reference TRBV7-9 and TRBJ2-7): DTGVSQNPRHKITKRGQNVTFRCDPISEHNRLYWYRQTLGQGPEFLTYFQNEAQLEKSRLLSDRFSAERPKGSFSTLEIQRTEQGDSAMYLCASSSRTPSYEQYFGPGTRLTVT.

The V gene is TRBV29-1, the J gene TRBJ2-7, with 10 positions matching TRBD2. Germline-derived CDR1 and CDR2 are SQVTM and ANQGSEA. This CDR3 comprises 13 residues. V gave up 4 bases and J gave up 4 bases; unmatched junction bases: 4. The chain's CDR3 is CSVVSSGRYEQYF. The CDR3 nucleotides are TGCAGCGTTGTGTCTAGCGGGAGATACGAGCAGTACTTC.

The chain combines TRBV6-2 or TRBV6-3 with TRBJ2-7, with D possibly matching TRBD1 (6 bases). Germline CDR1 reads MNHEY; CDR2 reads SVGEGT. The CDR3 length is 14 residues. Trimming took 5 bases from V and 3 from J, leaving 14 bases between them. This CDR3 reads CASSPQIGGYEQYF. CDR3 DNA: TGTGCCAGCAGTCCTCAAATAGGGGGCTACGAGCAGTACTTC.

This clonotype was detected ten times or more. The V gene is TRBV12-3 or TRBV12-4, the J gene TRBJ2-2, with 9 bases lining up with TRBD1. CDR3 length equals 16 residues. Trimming cost V 4 bases and J 5 bases; bases outside gene matches: 8. This CDR3 is CASSSGTGMITGELFF. The CDR3 nucleotides are TGTGCCAGCAGTTCCGGGACAGGGATGATAACCGGGGAGCTGTTTTTT.

At least ten counts were recorded for this clonotype. V usage is TRBV7-3 and J usage is TRBJ2-3; D perhaps matches TRBD2 (6 bases). Trimming left V 5 bases short and J 8 bases short, with 23 bases between. Germline assignment: CDR1 SGHTA and CDR2 FQGTGA. The CDR3 length is 16 residues. CDR3: CASSPTALSGHRTQYF. Here the CDR3 DNA reads TGTGCCAGCAGCCCTACAGCGCTTAGCGGTCATCGTACGCAGTATTTT.

Only a few counts were recorded for this clonotype. For the CDR3, the DNA is TGCAGCGTCCTTGGGCTAACAACCTACAATGAGCAGTTCTTC. It encodes CSVLGLTTYNEQFF. This chain connects TRBV29-1 to TRBJ2-1; the D is unclear. Trimming pared 6 bases from V and 2 bases from J, leaving 14 bases between. Germline CDR1 and CDR2: SQVTM and ANQGSEA. The CDR3 length is 14 residues.